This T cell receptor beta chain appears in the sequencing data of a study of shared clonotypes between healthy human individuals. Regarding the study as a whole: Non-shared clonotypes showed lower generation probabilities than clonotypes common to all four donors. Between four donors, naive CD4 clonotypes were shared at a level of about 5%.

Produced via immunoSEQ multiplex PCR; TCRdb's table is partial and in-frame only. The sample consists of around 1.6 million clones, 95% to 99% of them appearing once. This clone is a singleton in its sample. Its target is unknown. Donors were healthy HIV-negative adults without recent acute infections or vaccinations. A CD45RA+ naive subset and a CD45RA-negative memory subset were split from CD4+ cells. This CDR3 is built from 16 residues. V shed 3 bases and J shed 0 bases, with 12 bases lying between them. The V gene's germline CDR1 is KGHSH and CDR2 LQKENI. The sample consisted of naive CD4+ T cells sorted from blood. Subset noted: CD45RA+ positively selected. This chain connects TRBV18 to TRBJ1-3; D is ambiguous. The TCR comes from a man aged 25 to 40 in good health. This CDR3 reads CASSPSWENSGNTIYF. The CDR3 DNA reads TGTGCCAGCTCACCCTCGTGGGAAAACTCTGGAAACACCATATATTTT.